This T cell receptor beta chain was captured by sequencing in a study of chemoradiotherapy in HPV16-positive cancers. Germline V gene sequence: CDR1 LGHNA, CDR2 YSLEER. The V gene end was trimmed by 5 bases and the J gene end by 14 bases; junction bases not matched to a gene: 11. CDR3 length: 14 residues. Profiled with immunoSEQ multiplex PCR; TCRdb holds only in-frame clones, not every one. The repertoire holds 12,000 or so clones, with roughly three quarters as singletons. This TCR was sampled from a human donor with HPV-associated anogenital cancer. This chain uses TRBV4-3 with TRBJ1-6, with 8 bases fitting TRBD1. The sample here was taken from a patient who underwent chemoradiotherapy. The CDR3 here is CASSLDRDILALHF. The CDR3 nucleotides are TGCGCCAGCAGCTTGGACAGGGATATACTGGCCCTCCACTTT.